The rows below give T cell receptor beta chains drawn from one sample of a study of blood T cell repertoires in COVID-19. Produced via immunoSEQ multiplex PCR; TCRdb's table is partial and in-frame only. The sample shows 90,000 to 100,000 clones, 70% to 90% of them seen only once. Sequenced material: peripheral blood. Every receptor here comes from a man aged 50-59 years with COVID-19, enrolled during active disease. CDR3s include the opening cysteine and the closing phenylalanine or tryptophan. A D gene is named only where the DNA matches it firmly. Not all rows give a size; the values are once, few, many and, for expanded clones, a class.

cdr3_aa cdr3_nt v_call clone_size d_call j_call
CASSTAPDRVNSPLHF TGTGCCAGTAGTACAGCGCCGGACAGGGTTAATTCACCCCTCCACTTT TRBV19 NA TRBD1 TRBJ1-6
CASSPTATNEKLFF TGTGCCAGTAGTCCCACAGCAACTAATGAAAAACTGTTTTTT TRBV19 NA NA TRBJ1-4
CASSAGGGGETQYF TGTGCCAGCAGCGCCGGAGGGGGGGGAGAGACCCAGTACTTC TRBV9 few NA TRBJ2-5
CASSVAGYISNQPQHF TGTGCCAGTTCAGTTGCAGGGTACATTAGCAATCAGCCCCAGCATTTT TRBV19 NA NA TRBJ1-5
CASSLLGQGYTGELFF TGTGCCAGCAGCTTATTGGGACAGGGGTACACCGGGGAGCTGTTTTTT TRBV7-3 NA TRBD1 TRBJ2-2
CASSSTSRETQYF TGTGCCAGCAGTTCCACTAGCCGGGAGACCCAGTACTTC TRBV6-2/TRBV6-3 NA NA TRBJ2-5
CASSLTGESYNEQFF TGTGCCAGCAGCTTAACAGGGGAATCCTACAATGAGCAGTTCTTC TRBV11-2 NA TRBD1 TRBJ2-1
CASSSSFYGYTF TGTGCCAGCAGTTCCTCTTTCTATGGCTACACCTTC TRBV12-3/TRBV12-4 NA NA TRBJ1-2
CSVVPGTGNTIYF TGCAGCGTTGTTCCGGGGACAGGAAACACCATATATTTT TRBV29-1 NA NA TRBJ1-3
CASSQGTVATNEKLFF TGTGCCAGCAGCCAAGGCACGGTTGCAACTAATGAAAAACTGTTTTTT TRBV3-1/TRBV3-2 NA NA TRBJ1-4
CAWSYGQGSGYTF TGTGCCTGGAGTTATGGACAGGGCTCTGGCTACACCTTC TRBV30 NA TRBD1 TRBJ1-2
CASSMTSGYSTDTQYF TGCGCCAGCAGCATGACTAGCGGTTATAGCACAGATACGCAGTATTTT TRBV4-3 NA TRBD2 TRBJ2-3
CASSLNRDNSPLHF TGTGCCAGCAGCTTGAACAGGGATAATTCACCCCTCCACTTT TRBV5-4 NA NA TRBJ1-6
CASSPNMNEQFF TGCGCCAGCAGCCCGAACATGAATGAGCAGTTCTTC TRBV5-1 NA NA TRBJ2-1
CASSGLAGAGELFF TGCGCCAGCAGTGGGCTAGCGGGGGCCGGGGAGCTGTTTTTT TRBV5-1 NA TRBD2 TRBJ2-2
CASSASHRGGAGNEQFF TGTGCCAGCAGCGCATCACACCGCGGGGGGGCTGGGAATGAGCAGTTCTTC TRBV9 NA TRBD2 TRBJ2-1
CASSTGATSGYTF TGTGCCAGCAGTACCGGCGCGACATCTGGCTACACCTTC TRBV6-6 few NA TRBJ1-2
CASSLRGAVGELFF TGTGCCAGCAGTTTACGGGGGGCAGTCGGGGAGCTGTTTTTT TRBV27 NA NA TRBJ2-2
CASSFRTGILNTEAFF TGTGCCAGCAGCTTCAGGACAGGGATTTTGAACACTGAAGCTTTCTTT TRBV7-3 NA TRBD1 TRBJ1-1
CASTGQGMNTEAFF TGTGCCAGCACCGGACAGGGGATGAACACTGAAGCTTTCTTT TRBV18 NA TRBD1 TRBJ1-1
CASSQEHVRGGADTQYF TGTGCCAGCAGCCAAGAACACGTGCGGGGGGGGGCAGATACGCAGTATTTT TRBV4-2 NA TRBD2 TRBJ2-3
CASSPQGIEAFF TGTGCCAGCAGTCCACAGGGGATTGAAGCTTTCTTT TRBV7-2 NA TRBD1 TRBJ1-1
CASTSGSRRTETQYF TGTGCCAGCACCAGCGGCTCCCGGAGGACAGAGACCCAGTACTTC TRBV28 NA NA TRBJ2-5
CASSTRTARNPTDTQYF TGTGCCAGCAGTACGAGGACAGCTAGAAACCCCACAGATACGCAGTATTTT TRBV6-2/TRBV6-3 NA NA TRBJ2-3
CASSPTGIQPQHF TGTGCCAGCTCACCGACAGGGATTCAGCCCCAGCATTTT TRBV18 NA TRBD1 TRBJ1-5
CASSPDRGRGQPQHF TGTGCCAGCAGCCCGGACAGGGGGCGAGGTCAGCCCCAGCATTTT TRBV7-2 NA TRBD1 TRBJ1-5
CASSTRQGMTEAFF TGTGCCAGTAGTACCCGACAGGGAATGACTGAAGCTTTCTTT TRBV19 NA TRBD1 TRBJ1-1
CASSWTGIDNSPLHF TGTGCCAGCAGTTGGACAGGGATAGATAATTCACCCCTCCACTTT TRBV6-5 NA TRBD1 TRBJ1-6
CASSPRTGNSYNEQFF TGTGCCAGCTCTCCTCGGACAGGGAACTCCTACAATGAGCAGTTCTTC TRBV18 NA TRBD1 TRBJ2-1
CASSLGRLPGNTIYF TGTGCCAGCAGCTTAGGCAGGCTACCGGGAAACACCATATATTTT TRBV7-2 once NA TRBJ1-3
CASGSEEGPSADTQYF TGTGCCAGCGGGAGTGAGGAGGGGCCCTCCGCAGATACGCAGTATTTT TRBV2 NA NA TRBJ2-3
CASSFVSGNNEQFF TGTGCCAGCAGCTTCGTTTCCGGTAACAATGAGCAGTTCTTC TRBV11-2 NA NA TRBJ2-1
CAWSLAAHTEAFF TGTGCCTGGAGTTTGGCAGCGCACACTGAAGCTTTCTTT TRBV30 NA NA TRBJ1-1
CASSQQVWQGGNTIYF TGTGCCAGCAGCCAACAGGTCTGGCAGGGAGGAAACACCATATATTTT TRBV7-6 NA NA TRBJ1-3
CASSSSRDRRTNYGYTF TGTGCCAGCAGCTCTTCCCGGGACAGACGGACTAACTATGGCTACACCTTC TRBV7-8 NA TRBD1 TRBJ1-2
CASSSSGGATNEKLFF TGTGCCAGCAGCTCGTCGGGGGGCGCAACTAATGAAAAACTGTTTTTT TRBV7-2 few NA TRBJ1-4
CASSAGQGIYEQYF TGTGCCAGCAGTGCGGGACAGGGTATCTACGAGCAGTACTTC TRBV28 NA TRBD1 TRBJ2-7
CASSYLWGSYGYTF TGTGCCAGCAGTTACTTATGGGGCAGCTATGGCTACACCTTC TRBV6-5 NA NA TRBJ1-2
CASSKRQVRDYGYTF TGTGCCAGCAGCAAAAGACAGGTAAGGGACTATGGCTACACCTTC TRBV3-1/TRBV3-2 NA NA TRBJ1-2
CASSRGASNQPQHF TGTGCCAGTAGTCGTGGGGCAAGTAATCAGCCCCAGCATTTT TRBV19 NA NA TRBJ1-5
CASSYEGGYTF TGTGCCAGCAGTTATGAGGGTGGCTACACCTTC TRBV6-6 NA NA TRBJ1-2
CASTLEATSYNEQFF TGCGCCAGCACCCTTGAGGCGACCTCCTACAATGAGCAGTTCTTC TRBV5-1 NA NA TRBJ2-1
CASSPPPGRWGGSPLHF TGTGCCAGCAGTCCCCCCCCAGGGAGGTGGGGCGGTTCACCCCTCCACTTT TRBV2 NA NA TRBJ1-6
CASSAGQRETQYF TGTGCCAGCAGCGCGGGACAGCGAGAGACCCAGTACTTC TRBV7-2 NA NA TRBJ2-5
CASSSGMGFYGYTF TGTGCCAGCTCATCAGGGATGGGATTCTATGGCTACACCTTC TRBV18 NA NA TRBJ1-2
CASSQGQGRHNSPLHF TGTGCCAGCAGCCAGGGACAGGGGAGGCATAATTCACCCCTCCACTTT TRBV14 NA TRBD1 TRBJ1-6